A selection of T cell receptor beta chains follows, all from one sample in a study of human T cells and chemical hapten exposure. MiXCR, run by TCRdb on the RACE reads, gives a single entry per CDR3 protein. Found here are 75,000 to 100,000 distinct CDR3 sequences, about 8.7% of them singletons; the top ten hold roughly 3.1%. Sequences were obtained from whole blood. The receptors shown here come from a female donor in good health. Some clones in this sample may be carry-over from other donors' samples. Each CDR3 is given with its conserved first and last residue. The order of the fields is CDR3 length, J gene, V gene, D gene, clone size, CDR3 DNA, CDR3 protein. The D gene is left open where the match is weak. Expanded clones get a size class; other rows say once, few or many, or leave the size out.

length: 14
J: TRBJ2-1
V: TRBV24-1
D: TRBD2
size: .
DNA: TGTGCCACCAGTGATCCTAGCGGGAGCAATGAGCAGTTCTTC
CDR3: CATSDPSGSNEQFF

length: 13
J: TRBJ1-1
V: TRBV5-1
D: .
size: few
DNA: TGCGCCAGCAGCTTGGGCGCAGGGCCTGAAGCTTTCTTT
CDR3: CASSLGAGPEAFF

length: 14
J: TRBJ2-7
V: TRBV7-9
D: .
size: .
DNA: TGTGCCAGCAGCCCTGGACAAAGGGAGTACGAGCAGTACTTC
CDR3: CASSPGQREYEQYF

length: 15
J: TRBJ1-5
V: TRBV10-3
D: .
size: many
DNA: TGTGCCATCAGTGAGAGGGGAACAGGGCCACAGCCCCAGCATTTT
CDR3: CAISERGTGPQPQHF

length: 16
J: TRBJ2-1
V: TRBV25-1
D: TRBD2
size: many
DNA: TGTGCCAGCAGTGAATATAACCGGGAGGGGTACAATGAGCAGTTCTTC
CDR3: CASSEYNREGYNEQFF

length: 13
J: TRBJ1-4
V: TRBV20-1
D: TRBD1
size: .
DNA: TGCAGTGCTACCCCGGGACAGGGAGGAAAACTGTTTTTT
CDR3: CSATPGQGGKLFF

length: 17
J: TRBJ2-3
V: TRBV3-1
D: TRBD2
size: .
DNA: TGTGCCAGCAGCCAAAAGGGTGGACTAGCGCTTTCTGATACGCAGTATTTT
CDR3: CASSQKGGLALSDTQYF

length: 13
J: TRBJ1-5
V: TRBV2
D: .
size: .
DNA: TGTGCCAGCAGTCGGGACAACAATCAGCCCCAGCATTTT
CDR3: CASSRDNNQPQHF

length: 12
J: TRBJ1-1
V: TRBV5-1
D: .
size: many
DNA: TGCGCCAGCACCGGGGGGGGTAGTGAAGCTTTCTTT
CDR3: CASTGGGSEAFF

length: 14
J: TRBJ2-3
V: TRBV29-1
D: .
size: few
DNA: TGCAGCGTCTCAGGGTTCCTCAGCACAGATACGCAGTATTTT
CDR3: CSVSGFLSTDTQYF

length: 15
J: TRBJ2-7
V: TRBV6-5
D: .
size: .
DNA: TGTGCCAGCAGCCCAATCCGACAGGCCCCCTACGAGCAGTACTTC
CDR3: CASSPIRQAPYEQYF

length: 15
J: TRBJ2-5
V: TRBV7-3
D: TRBD1
size: many
DNA: TGTGCCAGCAGCTTAACCCGACAGGGACAAGAGACCCAGTACTTC
CDR3: CASSLTRQGQETQYF

length: 13
J: TRBJ2-1
V: TRBV3-1
D: .
size: once
DNA: TGTGCCAGCAGGAAGGGCCAGGTCAATGAGCAGTTCTTC
CDR3: CASRKGQVNEQFF

length: 13
J: TRBJ2-3
V: TRBV18
D: .
size: .
DNA: TGTGCCAGCTCACCACGTGTCTTTAATACGCAGTATTTT
CDR3: CASSPRVFNTQYF

length: 14
J: TRBJ1-2
V: TRBV7-9
D: .
size: .
DNA: TGTGCCAGCAGCTTACAGGGAGAGGCTTATGGCTACACCTTC
CDR3: CASSLQGEAYGYTF

length: 15
J: TRBJ1-6
V: TRBV27
D: .
size: .
DNA: TGTGCCAGCAGTTTAGGGGCAGTCCCTAATTCACCCCTCCACTTT
CDR3: CASSLGAVPNSPLHF

length: 14
J: TRBJ1-5
V: TRBV3-1
D: TRBD1
size: few
DNA: TGTGCCAGCAGCCAAACAGGGGGCAATCAGCCCCAGCATTTT
CDR3: CASSQTGGNQPQHF

length: 14
J: TRBJ2-1
V: TRBV7-9
D: TRBD2
size: few
DNA: TGTGCCAGCAGCCCGGGACTAGCGTTTAATGAGCAGTTCTTC
CDR3: CASSPGLAFNEQFF

length: 17
J: TRBJ2-7
V: TRBV28
D: TRBD2
size: many
DNA: TGTGCCAGCAGTTCCAGGACTAGCGGGAGATTTAACTACGAGCAGTACTTC
CDR3: CASSSRTSGRFNYEQYF

length: 15
J: TRBJ2-3
V: TRBV29-1
D: TRBD1
size: many
DNA: TGCAGCGTCTCGAAAGGGACAGGGAGTGCAGATACGCAGTATTTT
CDR3: CSVSKGTGSADTQYF

length: 15
J: TRBJ1-2
V: TRBV7-9
D: .
size: few
DNA: TGTGCCAGCAGCTTAGAATTGTTGGGGGCAGAAGGCTACACCTTC
CDR3: CASSLELLGAEGYTF

length: 16
J: TRBJ2-3
V: TRBV5-1
D: TRBD2
size: few
DNA: TGCGCCAGCAGCCCTGGGACTAGCGGAGGGATAGATACGCAGTATTTT
CDR3: CASSPGTSGGIDTQYF

length: 13
J: TRBJ2-2
V: TRBV11-2
D: .
size: few
DNA: TGTGCCAGCAGCCTAAGATGGGCCGGGGAGCTGTTTTTT
CDR3: CASSLRWAGELFF

length: 15
J: TRBJ1-1
V: TRBV15
D: TRBD1
size: many
DNA: TGTGCCACCAGCAGAGAAGGGACAGGGAACACTGAAGCTTTCTTT
CDR3: CATSREGTGNTEAFF

length: 13
J: TRBJ2-7
V: TRBV20-1
D: .
size: .
DNA: TGCAGTGCTAGAGGCGGTTCGGTGGGCGAGCAGTACTTC
CDR3: CSARGGSVGEQYF

length: 16
J: TRBJ2-5
V: TRBV3-1
D: TRBD2
size: .
DNA: TGTGCCAGCAGCCAAGATTGGAGCGGGGGGCAAGAGACCCAGTACTTC
CDR3: CASSQDWSGGQETQYF

length: 15
J: TRBJ2-7
V: TRBV7-2
D: TRBD1
size: .
DNA: TGTGCCAGCAGCCGAGACAAGGACAGGGCCTACGAGCAGTACTTC
CDR3: CASSRDKDRAYEQYF

length: 16
J: TRBJ2-7
V: TRBV4-1
D: .
size: few
DNA: TGCGCCAGCAGCCATGTAAGTGTAGGCGGTCTAGACGAGCAGTACTTC
CDR3: CASSHVSVGGLDEQYF

length: 14
J: TRBJ1-1
V: TRBV7-3
D: TRBD1
size: many
DNA: TGTGCCAGCAGCTTACAGGGGGGCCTGGCTGAAGCTTTCTTT
CDR3: CASSLQGGLAEAFF

length: 12
J: TRBJ1-6
V: TRBV30
D: .
size: .
DNA: TGTGCCTGGAGTGTGGAGCGATCACCCCTCCACTTT
CDR3: CAWSVERSPLHF

length: 15
J: TRBJ2-3
V: TRBV6-6
D: .
size: .
DNA: TGTGCCAGCAGGGATGGTACAGGGCGTACAGATACGCAGTATTTT
CDR3: CASRDGTGRTDTQYF

length: 14
J: TRBJ1-6
V: TRBV2
D: .
size: .
DNA: TGTGCCGTCGGAGGGACCTCTGCTAATTCACCCCTCCACTTT
CDR3: CAVGGTSANSPLHF

length: 13
J: TRBJ2-5
V: TRBV4-1
D: .
size: .
DNA: TGCGCCAGCAGCCAAGTCAGTCAAGAGACCCAGTACTTC
CDR3: CASSQVSQETQYF

length: 17
J: TRBJ2-1
V: TRBV6-2/TRBV6-3
D: .
size: .
DNA: TGTGCCAGCAGTTACACCTTCGGACTCTGGGCTTACAATGAGCAGTTCTTC
CDR3: CASSYTFGLWAYNEQFF

length: 12
J: TRBJ2-5
V: TRBV28
D: .
size: few
DNA: TGTGCCTGCTCCACGGTAATAGGGACCCAGTACTTC
CDR3: CACSTVIGTQYF

length: 14
J: TRBJ2-1
V: TRBV27
D: .
size: .
DNA: TGTGCCAGCAGTTTAGGGGTAACCGGGATTGAGCAGTTCTTC
CDR3: CASSLGVTGIEQFF

length: 17
J: TRBJ2-6
V: TRBV7-2
D: .
size: few
DNA: TGTGCCAGCAGCTTAGGTCAGGGCCACTCTGGGGCCAACGTCCTGACTTTC
CDR3: CASSLGQGHSGANVLTF

length: 16
J: TRBJ2-1
V: TRBV5-1
D: .
size: many
DNA: TGCGCCAGCAGCTTGGCAGGGGACTCACCATACAATGAGCAGTTCTTC
CDR3: CASSLAGDSPYNEQFF

length: 12
J: TRBJ1-3
V: TRBV29-1
D: .
size: many
DNA: TGCAGCACCCTGACAGCGGGAAACACCATATATTTT
CDR3: CSTLTAGNTIYF

length: 17
J: TRBJ2-2
V: TRBV25-1
D: .
size: .
DNA: TGTGCCAGCAGAGGAAGGTCTTGGGAGTCCGACACCGGGGAGCTGTTTTTT
CDR3: CASRGRSWESDTGELFF

length: 14
J: TRBJ1-3
V: TRBV4-1
D: .
size: .
DNA: TGCGCCAGCAGCCAACCTACCTCTGGAAACACCATATATTTT
CDR3: CASSQPTSGNTIYF

length: 14
J: TRBJ1-2
V: TRBV2
D: TRBD1
size: many
DNA: TGTGCCAGCAGGGGGACAGGGGAAAGTCGTGGCTACACCTTC
CDR3: CASRGTGESRGYTF

length: 16
J: TRBJ2-2
V: TRBV5-1
D: .
size: many
DNA: TGCGCCAGCAGCTTGGAGCTGGGCTCCCTTCCCGGGGAGCTGTTTTTT
CDR3: CASSLELGSLPGELFF

length: 15
J: TRBJ2-1
V: TRBV6-5
D: .
size: many
DNA: TGTGCCAGCAGTTATCCCAGGACTGCCCCCAATGAGCAGTTCTTC
CDR3: CASSYPRTAPNEQFF

length: 14
J: TRBJ1-5
V: TRBV6-6
D: .
size: .
DNA: TGTGCCAGCAGACCTGGGGGGAGCAATCAGCCCCAGCATTTT
CDR3: CASRPGGSNQPQHF

length: 16
J: TRBJ2-1
V: TRBV7-8
D: TRBD2
size: few
DNA: TGTGCCAGCAGCTTAACGGGCGGGAGCATCTGGGGTGAGCAGTTCTTC
CDR3: CASSLTGGSIWGEQFF

length: 13
J: TRBJ1-3
V: TRBV20-1
D: .
size: .
DNA: TGCAGTGCAACCGGGACTAGTGGAAACACCATATATTTT
CDR3: CSATGTSGNTIYF

length: 12
J: TRBJ2-5
V: TRBV29-1
D: .
size: few
DNA: TGCAGCGCACAGGTTCCAGAGGAGACCCAGTACTTC
CDR3: CSAQVPEETQYF

length: 14
J: TRBJ1-6
V: TRBV2
D: .
size: few
DNA: TGTGCCAGCAGGGCCCTTTTAGGGGGATCACCCCTCCACTTT
CDR3: CASRALLGGSPLHF